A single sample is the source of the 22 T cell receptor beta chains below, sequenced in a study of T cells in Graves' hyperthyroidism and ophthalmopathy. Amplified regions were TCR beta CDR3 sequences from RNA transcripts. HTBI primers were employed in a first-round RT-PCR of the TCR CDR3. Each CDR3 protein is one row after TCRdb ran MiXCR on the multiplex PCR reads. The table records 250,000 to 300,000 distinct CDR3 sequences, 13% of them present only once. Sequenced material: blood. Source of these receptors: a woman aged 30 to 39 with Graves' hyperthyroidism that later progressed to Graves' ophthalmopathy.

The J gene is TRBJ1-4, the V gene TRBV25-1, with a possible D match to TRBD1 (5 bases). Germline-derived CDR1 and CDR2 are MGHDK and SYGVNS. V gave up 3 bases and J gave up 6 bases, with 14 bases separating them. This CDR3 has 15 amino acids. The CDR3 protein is CASSDEGAPDEKLFF. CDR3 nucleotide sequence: TGTGCCAGCAGTGATGAAGGGGCGCCGGATGAAAAACTGTTTTTT.

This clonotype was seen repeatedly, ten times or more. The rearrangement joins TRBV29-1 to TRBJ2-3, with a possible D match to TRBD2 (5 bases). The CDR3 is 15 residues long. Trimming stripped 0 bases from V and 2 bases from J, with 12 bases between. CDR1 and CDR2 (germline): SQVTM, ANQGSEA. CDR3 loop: CSVEDLDWVTDTQYF. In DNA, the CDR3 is TGCAGCGTTGAAGATCTGGACTGGGTCACAGATACGCAGTATTTT.

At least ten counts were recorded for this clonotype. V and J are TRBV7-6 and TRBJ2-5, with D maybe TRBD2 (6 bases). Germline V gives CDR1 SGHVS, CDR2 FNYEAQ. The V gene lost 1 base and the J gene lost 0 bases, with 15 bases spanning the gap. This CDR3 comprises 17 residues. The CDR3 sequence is CASSLVTGEEYQETQYF. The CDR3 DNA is TGTGCCAGCAGCTTAGTGACGGGGGAAGAGTACCAAGAGACCCAGTACTTC.

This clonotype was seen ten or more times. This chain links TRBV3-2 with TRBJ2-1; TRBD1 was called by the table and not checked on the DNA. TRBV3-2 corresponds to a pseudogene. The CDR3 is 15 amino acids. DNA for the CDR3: TGTGCCAGCAGCCCCCGGAACGGGTGGTACAATGAGCAGTTCTTC. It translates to CASSPRNGWYNEQFF.

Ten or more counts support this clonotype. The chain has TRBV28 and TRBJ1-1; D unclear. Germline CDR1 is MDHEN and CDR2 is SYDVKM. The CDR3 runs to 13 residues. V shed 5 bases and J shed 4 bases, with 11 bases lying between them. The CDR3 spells CASSLDTSTEAFF. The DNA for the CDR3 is TGTGCCAGCAGTCTCGACACGTCCACTGAAGCTTTCTTT. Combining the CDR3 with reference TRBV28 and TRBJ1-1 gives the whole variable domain DVKVTQSSRYLVKRTGEKVFLECVQDMDHENMFWYRQDPGLGLRLIYFSYDVKMKEKGDIPEGYSVSREKKERFSLILESASTNQTSMYLCASSLDTSTEAFFGQGTRLTVV.

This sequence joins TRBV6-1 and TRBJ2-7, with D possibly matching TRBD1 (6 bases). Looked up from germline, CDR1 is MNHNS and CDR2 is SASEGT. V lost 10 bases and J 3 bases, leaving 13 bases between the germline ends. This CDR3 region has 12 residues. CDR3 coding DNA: TGTGCCACCCAGGACAGCTTCTACGAGCAGTACTTC. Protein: CATQDSFYEQYF.

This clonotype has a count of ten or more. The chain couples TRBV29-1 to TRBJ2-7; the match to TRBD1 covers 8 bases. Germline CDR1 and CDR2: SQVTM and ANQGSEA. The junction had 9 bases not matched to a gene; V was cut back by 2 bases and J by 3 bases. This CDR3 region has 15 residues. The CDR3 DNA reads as TGCAGCGTTGAACAATACGAGGACAGGGTCTACGAGCAGTACTTC. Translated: CSVEQYEDRVYEQYF.

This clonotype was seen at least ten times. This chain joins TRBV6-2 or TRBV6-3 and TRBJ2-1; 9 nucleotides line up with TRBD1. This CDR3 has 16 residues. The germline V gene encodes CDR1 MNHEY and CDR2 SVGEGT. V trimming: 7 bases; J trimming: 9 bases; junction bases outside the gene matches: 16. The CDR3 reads CASTNRGPAVGGEQFF. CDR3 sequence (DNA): TGTGCCAGCACCAACAGGGGGCCGGCCGTCGGCGGTGAGCAGTTCTTC.

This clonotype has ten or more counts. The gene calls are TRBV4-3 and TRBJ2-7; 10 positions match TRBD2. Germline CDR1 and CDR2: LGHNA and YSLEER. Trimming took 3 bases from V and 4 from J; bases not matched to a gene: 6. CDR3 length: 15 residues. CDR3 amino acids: CASSQGRTSGYEQYF. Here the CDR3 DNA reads TGCGCCAGCAGCCAGGGGCGGACTAGCGGTTACGAGCAGTACTTC.

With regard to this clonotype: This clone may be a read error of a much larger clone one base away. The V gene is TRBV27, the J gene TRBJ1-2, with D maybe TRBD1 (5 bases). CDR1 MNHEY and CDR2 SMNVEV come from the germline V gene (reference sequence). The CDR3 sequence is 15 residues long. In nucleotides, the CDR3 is TGTGCCGGCAGTTCTCATGTAGGGGAGCGCTATGGCTACACCTTC. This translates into CAGSSHVGERYGYTF.

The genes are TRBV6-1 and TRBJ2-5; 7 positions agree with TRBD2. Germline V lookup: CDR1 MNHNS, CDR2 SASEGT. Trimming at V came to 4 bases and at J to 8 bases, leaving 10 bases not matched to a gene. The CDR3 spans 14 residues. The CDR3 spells CASSALARQGTQYF. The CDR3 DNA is TGTGCCAGCAGTGCACTAGCGCGCCAAGGAACCCAGTACTTC.

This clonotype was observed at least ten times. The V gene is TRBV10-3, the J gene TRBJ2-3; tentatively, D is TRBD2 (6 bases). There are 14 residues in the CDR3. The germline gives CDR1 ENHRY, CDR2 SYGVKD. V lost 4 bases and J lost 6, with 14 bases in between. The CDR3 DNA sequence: TGTGCCATCAGTGGGGGGGTAGCTGGCGATACGCAGTATTTT. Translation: CAISGGVAGDTQYF.

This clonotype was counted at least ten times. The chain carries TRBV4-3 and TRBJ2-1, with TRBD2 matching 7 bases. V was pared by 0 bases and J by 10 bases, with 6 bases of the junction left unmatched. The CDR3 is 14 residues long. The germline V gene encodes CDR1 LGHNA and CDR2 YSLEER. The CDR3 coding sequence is TGCGCCAGCAGCCAAGAGGGGGGGGGAAGGGAGCAGTTCTTC. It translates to CASSQEGGGREQFF.

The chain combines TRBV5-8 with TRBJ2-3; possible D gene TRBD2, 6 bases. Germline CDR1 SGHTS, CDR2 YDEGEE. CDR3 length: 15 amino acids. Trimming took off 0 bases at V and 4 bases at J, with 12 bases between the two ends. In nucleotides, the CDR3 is TGTGCCAGCAGCTTGGGGGAGGAGGGCGCAGATACGCAGTATTTT. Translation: CASSLGEEGADTQYF.

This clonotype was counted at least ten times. The CDR3 loop is CASSLLDSNYGYTF. The CDR3 DNA sequence: TGTGCCAGCAGTCTCCTGGACAGTAACTATGGCTACACCTTC. The chain carries TRBV27 and TRBJ1-2; maybe TRBD1 (6 bases). The CDR3 loop spans 14 amino acids. Trimming stripped 5 bases from V and 1 base from J, with 11 bases between. CDR1 and CDR2 from the germline V gene are MNHEY and SMNVEV (reference sequence).

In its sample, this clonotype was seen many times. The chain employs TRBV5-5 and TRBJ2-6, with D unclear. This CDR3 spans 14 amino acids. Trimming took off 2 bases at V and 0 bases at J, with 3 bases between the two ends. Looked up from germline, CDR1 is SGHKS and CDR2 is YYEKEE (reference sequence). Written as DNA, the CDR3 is TGTGCCAGCAGCTTATACTCTGGGGCCAACGTCCTGACTTTC. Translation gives CASSLYSGANVLTF.

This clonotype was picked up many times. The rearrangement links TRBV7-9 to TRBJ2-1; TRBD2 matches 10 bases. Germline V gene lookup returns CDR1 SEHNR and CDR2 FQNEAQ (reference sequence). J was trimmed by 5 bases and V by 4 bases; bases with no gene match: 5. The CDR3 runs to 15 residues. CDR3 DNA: TGTGCCAGCAGCTATAGCGGGAGGAACGACAATGAGCAGTTCTTC. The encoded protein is CASSYSGRNDNEQFF.

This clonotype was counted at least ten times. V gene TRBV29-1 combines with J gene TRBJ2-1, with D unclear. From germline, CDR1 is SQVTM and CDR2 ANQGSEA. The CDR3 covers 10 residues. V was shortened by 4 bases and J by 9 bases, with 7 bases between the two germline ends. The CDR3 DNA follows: TGCAGCGTTGCTAATGCTGAGCAGTTCTTC. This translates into CSVANAEQFF.

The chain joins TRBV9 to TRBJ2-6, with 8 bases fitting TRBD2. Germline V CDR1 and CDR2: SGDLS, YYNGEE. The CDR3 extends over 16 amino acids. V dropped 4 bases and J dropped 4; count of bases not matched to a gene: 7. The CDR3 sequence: CASSSGGAHGANVLTF. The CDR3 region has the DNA TGTGCCAGCAGCTCCGGGGGGGCGCACGGGGCCAACGTCCTGACTTTC.

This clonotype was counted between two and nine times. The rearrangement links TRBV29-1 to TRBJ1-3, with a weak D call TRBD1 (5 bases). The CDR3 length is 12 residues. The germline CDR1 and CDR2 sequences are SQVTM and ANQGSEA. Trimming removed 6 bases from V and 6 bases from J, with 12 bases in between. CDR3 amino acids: CSVQGLLNTIYF. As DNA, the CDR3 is TGCAGCGTCCAGGGTCTACTAAACACCATATATTTT.

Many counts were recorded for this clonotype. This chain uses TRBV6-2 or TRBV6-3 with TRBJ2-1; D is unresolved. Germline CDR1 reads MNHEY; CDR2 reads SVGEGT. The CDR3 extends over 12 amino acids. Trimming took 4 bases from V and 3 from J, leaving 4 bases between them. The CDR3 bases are TGTGCCAGCAGTTGGAACTACAATGAGCAGTTCTTC. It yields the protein CASSWNYNEQFF.

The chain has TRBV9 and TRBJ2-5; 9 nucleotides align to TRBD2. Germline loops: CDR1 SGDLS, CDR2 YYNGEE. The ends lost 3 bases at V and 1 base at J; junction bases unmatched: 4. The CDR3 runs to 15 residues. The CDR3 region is CASSARLAAQETQYF. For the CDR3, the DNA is TGTGCCAGCAGCGCGCGACTAGCGGCCCAAGAGACCCAGTACTTC.